This TCR beta chain was obtained from a study of T cell repertoires in cytomegalovirus infection. Study context: CMV infection and matching HLA type were both indicated by public TCR beta signatures. Study observations and caveats: Of the TCR beta families, the public ones yielded a cumulative frequency that identified carriers of CMV plus the relevant HLA. Dominating the ex vivo response were HLA-C-restricted CMV-specific TCR beta clonotypes.

TCRdb independently ran MiXCR on the reads; one entry per CDR3 protein. The data show 250,000 or so distinct CDR3 sequences, 15% to 20% seen once. This clonotype was recorded a few times. As yet, its antigen is unknown. The ends were cut back, 6 bases at V and 5 bases at J, with 16 bases in the middle. CDR3 length: 15 amino acids. V is TRBV12-3 or TRBV12-4 and J is TRBJ2-2, with D perhaps TRBD2 (6 bases). This receptor was taken from a human donor in good health (CMV status not recorded). Some clones in this sample may be carry-over from other donors' samples. The source material was CD8+ T cells from PBMCs. Written as DNA, the CDR3 is TGTGCCAGCAGCCCTAGCGCTTTAGGTACCGGGGAGCTGTTTTTT. Protein: CASSPSALGTGELFF.